Below are 9 T cell receptor beta chains sequenced from a single sample in a study of T cell responses to AZD1222 COVID-19 vaccine. Profiling relied on immunoSEQ multiplex PCR, and the TCRdb table lists in-frame clones only, not all of them. This table holds around 64,000 clones, approximately 83% found once. Specimen: peripheral blood, collected 28 days after the second AZD1222 dose. The source is an adult who received the AZD1222 COVID-19 vaccine.

J is TRBJ1-1 and V is TRBV7-2, with a possible D match to TRBD1 (5 bases). This CDR3 region has 11 residues. V was pared by 5 bases and J by 10 bases, with 11 bases between. The germline V gene encodes CDR1 SGHTA and CDR2 FQGNSA. The CDR3 sequence is CASSRFGGAFF. The CDR3 DNA is TGTGCCAGCAGCCGCTTCGGGGGAGCTTTCTTT.

The chain joins TRBV7-6 to TRBJ1-4, with 8 bases that match TRBD1. This CDR3 has 14 amino acids. In germline, CDR1 is SGHVS, CDR2 FNYEAQ. The V gene end was trimmed by 4 bases and the J gene end by 10 bases; junction bases not matched to a gene: 8. The CDR3, as DNA: TGTGCCAGCAGCTCCGGACAGGGTAGCGGAAAACTGTTTTTT. Its protein is CASSSGQGSGKLFF.

This clone has only one observation. This chain uses TRBV4-2 with TRBJ2-2; D gene uncertain. This CDR3 comprises 14 residues. Between the trimmed V and J ends, which lost 0 bases and 6 bases, there was a span of 8 bases. CDR1 is LGHNA and CDR2 is YNFKEQ in the germline V gene. The chain's CDR3 is CASSQDRGSGELFF. CDR3 DNA: TGTGCCAGCAGCCAAGATCGTGGGTCCGGGGAGCTGTTTTTT.

The gene calls are TRBV7-2 and TRBJ2-7; unclear D gene. The germline gives CDR1 SGHTA, CDR2 FQGNSA. The V gene lost 1 base and the J gene lost 9 bases, with 10 bases spanning the gap. The CDR3 consists of 12 residues. Here the CDR3 reads CASSLGSRGQYF. The CDR3, as DNA: TGTGCCAGCAGCTTAGGGTCCAGAGGGCAGTACTTC. Based on the CDR3 plus reference TRBV7-2 and TRBJ2-7, the full variable domain is GAGVSQSPSNKVTEKGKDVELRCDPISGHTALYWYRQSLGQGLEFLIYFQGNSAPDKSGLPSDRFSAERTGGSVSTLTIQRTQQEDSAVYLCASSLGSRGQYFGPGTRLTVT.

CDR3 protein: CASRGTFGQPNQPQHF. CDR3 bases: TGTGCCAGCAGGGGGACCTTCGGACAGCCCAATCAGCCCCAGCATTTT. The J gene is TRBJ1-5, the V gene TRBV6-6; weak D call: TRBD1 (6 bases). Germline lookup yields CDR1 MNHNY and CDR2 SVGAGI (reference sequence). The CDR3 sequence is 16 residues long. The V and J ends lost 6 bases and 3 bases respectively, with 18 bases between them.

V and J are TRBV3-1 (or the pseudogene TRBV3-2) and TRBJ2-1; 7 positions agree with TRBD1. The CDR3 is 15 amino acids. Germline V lookup: CDR1 LGHDT, CDR2 YNNKEL (reference sequence). Unmatched junction bases numbered 5, after V lost 4 bases and J lost 2 bases. CDR3 region: CASSPGTAAYNEQFF. CDR3 DNA sequence: TGTGCCAGCAGCCCCGGGACAGCTGCCTACAATGAGCAGTTCTTC.

The rearrangement joins TRBV19 to TRBJ1-2, with no clear D. The V and J ends lost 2 bases and 5 bases respectively, with 12 bases between them. Germline loops: CDR1 LNHDA, CDR2 SQIVND (reference sequence). CDR3 length equals 14 residues. CDR3 nucleotide sequence: TGTGCCAGTAGTATAAGTTGGCAGCCTTATGGCTACACCTTC. Protein: CASSISWQPYGYTF.

This chain connects TRBV19 to TRBJ2-3, with 10 bases matching TRBD2. Looked up from germline, CDR1 is LNHDA and CDR2 is SQIVND (reference sequence). The CDR3 extends over 16 amino acids. V trimming: 6 bases; J trimming: 2 bases; junction bases outside the gene matches: 8. The CDR3 DNA sequence: TGTGCCAGTAGACGACTAGCGGGCACCCACACAGATACGCAGTATTTT. It encodes CASRRLAGTHTDTQYF.

The chain carries TRBV4-3 and TRBJ1-2; D is unresolved. CDR1 and CDR2 from the germline V gene are LGHNA and YSLEER. The CDR3 runs to 14 residues. V was trimmed by 3 bases and J by 7 bases, leaving 15 bases between them. The CDR3 is CASSQTWRAAGYTF. The CDR3 coding sequence is TGCGCCAGCAGCCAGACGTGGAGGGCGGCTGGCTACACCTTC.